This TCR beta chain was identified during a study of blood T cell repertoires in COVID-19. Overall study context: Some COVID-19 samples were acute and others convalescent; all came from the United States, Italy and Spain. PBMCs, B-cell-depleted T cells, or T cells provided the cDNA or gDNA that made up the material.

Study processing details: Estimation of nucleated cell counts relied on the amplification of reference gene primers. Data came from immunoSEQ multiplex PCR; TCRdb stores just in-frame clones and leaves some out. For V, J and clone size, that table is used; D and trimming come from the DNA. This table has 300,000 to 400,000 clones, around nine tenths appearing once. Germline loops: CDR1 SEHNR, CDR2 FQNEAQ (reference sequence). J lost 10 bases, V lost 5 bases, and 16 bases had no gene match. The CDR3 runs to 16 residues. The clonotype originates from a woman between 50 and 59 years old with active or convalescent COVID-19. The chain employs TRBV7-9 and TRBJ1-1, with 10 bases that match TRBD1. The sample was peripheral blood. CDR3 residues: CASSEIDRGQGVGAFF. As DNA, the CDR3 is TGTGCCAGCAGCGAAATTGACAGGGGGCAGGGGGTTGGAGCTTTCTTT.